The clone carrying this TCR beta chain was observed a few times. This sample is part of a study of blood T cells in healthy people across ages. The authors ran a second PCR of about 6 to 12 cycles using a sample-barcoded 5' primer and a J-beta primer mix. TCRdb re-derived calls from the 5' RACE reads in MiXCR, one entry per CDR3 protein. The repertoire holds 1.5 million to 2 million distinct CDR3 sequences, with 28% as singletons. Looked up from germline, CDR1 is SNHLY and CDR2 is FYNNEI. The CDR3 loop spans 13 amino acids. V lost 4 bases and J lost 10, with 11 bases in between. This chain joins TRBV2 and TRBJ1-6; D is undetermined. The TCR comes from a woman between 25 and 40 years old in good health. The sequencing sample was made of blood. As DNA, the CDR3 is TGTGCCAGCAGTGGGACCCGGCGCTCACCCCTCCACTTT. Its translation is CASSGTRRSPLHF.